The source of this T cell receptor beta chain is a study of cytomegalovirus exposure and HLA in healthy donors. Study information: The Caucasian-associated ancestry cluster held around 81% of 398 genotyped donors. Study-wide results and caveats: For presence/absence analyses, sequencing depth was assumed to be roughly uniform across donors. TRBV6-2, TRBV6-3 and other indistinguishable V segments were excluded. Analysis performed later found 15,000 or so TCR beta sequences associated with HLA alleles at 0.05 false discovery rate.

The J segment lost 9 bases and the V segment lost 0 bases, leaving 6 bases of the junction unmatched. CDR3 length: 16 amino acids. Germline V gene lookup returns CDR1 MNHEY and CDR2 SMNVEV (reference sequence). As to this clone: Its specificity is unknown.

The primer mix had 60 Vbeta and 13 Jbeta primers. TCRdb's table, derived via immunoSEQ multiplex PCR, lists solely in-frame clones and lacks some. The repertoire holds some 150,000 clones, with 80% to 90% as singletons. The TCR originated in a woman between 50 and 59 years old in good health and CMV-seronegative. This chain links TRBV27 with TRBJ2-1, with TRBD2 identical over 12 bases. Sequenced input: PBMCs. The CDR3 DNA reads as TGTGCCAGCAGTTTATCGGGACTAGCGGGTTCAATTGAGCAGTTCTTC. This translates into CASSLSGLAGSIEQFF.